This T cell receptor beta chain derives from a study of cytomegalovirus exposure and HLA in healthy donors. General study findings and limits: When a later analysis compared HLA-associated TCR beta chains with equally common others, the HLA-associated chains turned out to be more clonally expanded and to have lower generation probabilities. It was reportedly the case that the classifier diagnosed cytomegalovirus status with high specificity and sensitivity. Later analysis identified a missense DCLRE1C variant that was linked to TCR beta V- and J-gene trimming. In an earlier analysis, most TCR beta V segments were productive about 87% or about 30% of the time.

Comments on this clone: Its cognate antigen is unknown.

V lost 3 bases and J lost 5, with 13 bases in between. The CDR3 is 14 residues long. Germline lookup yields CDR1 MNHEY and CDR2 SMNVEV (reference sequence). PCR used 60 Vbeta primers and 13 Jbeta primers. The method was immunoSEQ multiplex PCR; TCRdb's version includes in-frame clones alone and lacks a portion of them. The sample has 75,000 to 90,000 clones, around 79% seen once; the top ten hold less than 7%. The chain uses TRBV27 and TRBJ1-2; possible D gene TRBD1, 5 bases. Sequenced input: PBMCs. The source of this sequence is a male donor in good health and CMV-seropositive. The CDR3 DNA follows: TGTGCCAGCAGTTTGGACAAAGTGACATATGGCTACACCTTC. Its protein is CASSLDKVTYGYTF.